One T cell receptor (beta chain) is described in this entry. Its matching antigen is unknown. This sample was included in a study of cytomegalovirus exposure and HLA in healthy donors. General study points: A later analysis showed TCR association rates differing by HLA locus, peaking at DRB1 and lowest at HLA-C. More than 15,000 TCR beta sequences were associated with HLA alleles at 0.05 false discovery rate in a later analysis.

The CDR3 runs to 16 residues. Germline-derived CDR1 and CDR2 are MNHEY and SMNVEV (reference sequence). Trimming removed 3 bases at V and 9 bases at J, with 20 bases between. The PCR was carried out with 60 Vbeta primers and 13 Jbeta primers. TCRdb's table, derived via immunoSEQ multiplex PCR, lists solely in-frame clones and lacks some. Among fewer than 250,000 clones, approximately 82% were seen once, and the ten largest hold around 4%. Input material: PBMCs. This sequence joins TRBV27 and TRBJ2-2, with D perhaps matching TRBD2 (6 bases). This TCR was recovered from a male donor in good health and CMV-seronegative. CDR3: CASSFFRGTVRRELFF. The CDR3 DNA reads as TGTGCCAGCAGTTTTTTCCGGGGGACCGTTCGAAGGGAGCTGTTTTTT.